The TCR beta chain under discussion was sequenced for a study of response to subunit inactivated influenza vaccine. The study's findings and limits: Each seasonal influenza vaccination recruits few new T cells, the authors suggested.

With respect to this clonotype: What it binds is unknown.

TCRdb independently ran MiXCR on the RT-PCR reads; one entry per CDR3 protein. The sample records 290,000 or so distinct CDR3 sequences, about 20% being singletons. The CDR3 length is 13 residues. V lost 3 bases and J 5 bases, leaving 10 bases between the germline ends. From germline, CDR1 is SGHAT and CDR2 FQNNGV. The input for sequencing was PBMCs from blood, taken roughly 20 months after vaccination. This chain connects TRBV11-2 to TRBJ2-5; D unclear. This sequence was found in a man between 50 and 69 years old who received an inactivated influenza vaccine. CDR3 region: CASSFGEAETQYF. In DNA form, the CDR3 reads TGTGCCAGCAGCTTTGGGGAAGCGGAGACCCAGTACTTC.